This TCR beta chain was obtained from a study of T cell repertoires in ileal Crohn's disease. Study results and limitations: Compared with non-smokers, active smokers at surgery showed more clonal expansions.

Documented time point: proximal margin of the surgical specimen (macroscopically non-inflamed). Eligibility required adulthood, ileal or ileocolonic Crohn's disease and indicated ileocolonic resection. Assay used: immunoSEQ multiplex PCR; TCRdb lists only in-frame clones, some missing. The sample has fewer than 7,500 clones; roughly 78% are singletons. This clone occurred once. What it recognizes is unknown. The CDR3 spans 17 residues. Trimming took 1 base from V and 0 from J, leaving 13 bases between them. Germline V gene data show CDR1 as SEHNR and CDR2 as FQNEAQ (reference sequence). This chain uses TRBV7-9 with TRBJ1-5, with D perhaps matching TRBD1 (6 bases). The sample comprised ileal tissue. This TCR was recovered from an adult with Crohn's disease. The DNA for the CDR3 is TGTGCCAGCAGCTTAGTTGGGGACACCCCTAGCAATCAGCCCCAGCATTTT. It is translated as CASSLVGDTPSNQPQHF.